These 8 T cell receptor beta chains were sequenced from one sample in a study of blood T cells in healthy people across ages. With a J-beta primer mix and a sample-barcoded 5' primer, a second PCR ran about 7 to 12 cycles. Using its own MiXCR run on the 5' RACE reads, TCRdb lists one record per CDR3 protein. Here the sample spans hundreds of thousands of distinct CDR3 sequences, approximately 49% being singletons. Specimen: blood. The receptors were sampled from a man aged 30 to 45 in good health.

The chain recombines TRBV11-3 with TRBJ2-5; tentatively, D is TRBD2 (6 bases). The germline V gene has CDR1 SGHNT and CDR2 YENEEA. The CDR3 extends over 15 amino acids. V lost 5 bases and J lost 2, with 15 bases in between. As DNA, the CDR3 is TGTGCCAGCAGCGCCAGACTAGTTTGGCAAGAGACCCAGTACTTC. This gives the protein CASSARLVWQETQYF. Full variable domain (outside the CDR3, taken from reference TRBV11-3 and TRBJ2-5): EAGVVQSPRYKIIEKKQPVAFWCNPISGHNTLYWYLQNLGQGPELLIRYENEEAVDDSQLPKDRFSAERLKGVDSTLKIQPAELGDSAVYLCASSARLVWQETQYFGPGTRLLVL.

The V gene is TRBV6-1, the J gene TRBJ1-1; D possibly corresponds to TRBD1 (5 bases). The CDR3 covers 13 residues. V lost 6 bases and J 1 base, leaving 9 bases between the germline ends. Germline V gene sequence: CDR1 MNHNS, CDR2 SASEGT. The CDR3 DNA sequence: TGTGCCAGCAGGGTGACAGAGAACACTGAAGCTTTCTTT. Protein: CASRVTENTEAFF.

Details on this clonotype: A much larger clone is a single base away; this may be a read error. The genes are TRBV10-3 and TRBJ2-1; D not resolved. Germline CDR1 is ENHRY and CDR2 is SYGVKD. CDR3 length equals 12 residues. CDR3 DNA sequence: TGTGCCATCAAGGACCTTTACAATAAGCAGTTCTTC. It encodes CAIKDLYNKQFF.

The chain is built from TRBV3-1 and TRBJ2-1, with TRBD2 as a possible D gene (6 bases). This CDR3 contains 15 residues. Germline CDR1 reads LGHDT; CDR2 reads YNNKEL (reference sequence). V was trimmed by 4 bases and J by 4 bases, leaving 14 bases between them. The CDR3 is CASSPVRGFYNEQFF. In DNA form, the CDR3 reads TGTGCCAGCAGCCCGGTACGGGGGTTTTACAATGAGCAGTTCTTC.

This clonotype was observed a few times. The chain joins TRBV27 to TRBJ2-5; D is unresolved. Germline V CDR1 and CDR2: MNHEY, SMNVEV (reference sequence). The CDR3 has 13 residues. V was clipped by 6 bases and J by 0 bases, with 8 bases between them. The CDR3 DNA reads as TGTGCCAGCAGCCCCTTGTACCAAGAGACCCAGTACTTC. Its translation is CASSPLYQETQYF.

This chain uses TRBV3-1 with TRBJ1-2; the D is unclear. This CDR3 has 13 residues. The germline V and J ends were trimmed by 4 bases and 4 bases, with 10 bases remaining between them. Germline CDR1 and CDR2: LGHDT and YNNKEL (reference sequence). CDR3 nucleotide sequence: TGTGCCAGCAGCCCTATCGGAGTCTATGGCTACACCTTC. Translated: CASSPIGVYGYTF.

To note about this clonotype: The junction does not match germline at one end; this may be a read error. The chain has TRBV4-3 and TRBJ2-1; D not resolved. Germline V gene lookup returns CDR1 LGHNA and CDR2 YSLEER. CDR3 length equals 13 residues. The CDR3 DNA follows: TGCGCCAGCAGCCAAGTCAGCTACGATGAGCAGTTCTTC. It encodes CASSQVSYDEQFF.

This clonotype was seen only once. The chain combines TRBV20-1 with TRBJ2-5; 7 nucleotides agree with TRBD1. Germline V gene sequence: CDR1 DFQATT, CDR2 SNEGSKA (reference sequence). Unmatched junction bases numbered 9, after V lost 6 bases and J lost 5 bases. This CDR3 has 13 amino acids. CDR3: CSAFDRVGETQYF. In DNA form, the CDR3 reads TGCAGTGCGTTCGACAGGGTCGGGGAGACCCAGTACTTC.